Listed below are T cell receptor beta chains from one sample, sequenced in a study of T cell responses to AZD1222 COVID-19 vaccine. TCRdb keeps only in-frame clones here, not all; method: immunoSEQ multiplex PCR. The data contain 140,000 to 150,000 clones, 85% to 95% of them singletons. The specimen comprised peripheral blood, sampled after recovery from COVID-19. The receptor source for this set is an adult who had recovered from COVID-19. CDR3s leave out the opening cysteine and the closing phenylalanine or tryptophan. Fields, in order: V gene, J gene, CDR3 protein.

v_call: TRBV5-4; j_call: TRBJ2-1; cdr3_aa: ASSHGGLAGYNEQF
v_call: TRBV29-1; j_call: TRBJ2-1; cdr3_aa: SVAPGTGVYYNEQF
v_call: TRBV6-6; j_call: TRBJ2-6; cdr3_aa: ASSRGTASGANVLT
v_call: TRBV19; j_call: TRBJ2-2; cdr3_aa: ASSSRGGVNTGELF
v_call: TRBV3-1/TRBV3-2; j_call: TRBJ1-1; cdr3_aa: ASSPGTGAQDTEAF
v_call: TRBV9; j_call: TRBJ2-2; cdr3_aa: ASSPWEYTGELF
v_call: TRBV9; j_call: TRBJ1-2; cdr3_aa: ASSARSTYGYT
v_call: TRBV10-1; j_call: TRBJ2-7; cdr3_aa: ASSEGGGLTYEQY
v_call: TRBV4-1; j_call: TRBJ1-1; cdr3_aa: ASSQGRLEDTEAF
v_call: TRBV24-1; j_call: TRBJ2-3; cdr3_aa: ATSDLGGKDTQY
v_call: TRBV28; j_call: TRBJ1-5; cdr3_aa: ASSPGQSNQPQH
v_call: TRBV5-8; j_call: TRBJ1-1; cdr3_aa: ASSLERAAF
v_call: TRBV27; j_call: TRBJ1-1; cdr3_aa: ASSRQGPNTEAF
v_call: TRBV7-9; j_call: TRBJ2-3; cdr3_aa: ASSFFGVRATSTDTQY
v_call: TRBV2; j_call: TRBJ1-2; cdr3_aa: ASRSQVAYGYT
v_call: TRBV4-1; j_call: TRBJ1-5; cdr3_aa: ASSQEFGGYNQPQH
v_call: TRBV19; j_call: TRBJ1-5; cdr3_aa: ASSRQGGRQPQH
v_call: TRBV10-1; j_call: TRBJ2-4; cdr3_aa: ASSENGGLARAKNIQY
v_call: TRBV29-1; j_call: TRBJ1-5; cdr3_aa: SAQQGLDQPQH
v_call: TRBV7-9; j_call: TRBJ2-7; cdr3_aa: ASRGALGYEQY
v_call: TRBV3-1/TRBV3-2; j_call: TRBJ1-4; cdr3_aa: ASSLKSTVSVKLF
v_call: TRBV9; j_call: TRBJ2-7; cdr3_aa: ASSVAATRHEQY
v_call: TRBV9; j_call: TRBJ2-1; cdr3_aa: ASSGDGEAFNEQF
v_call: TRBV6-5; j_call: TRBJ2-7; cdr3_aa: ASNRASGSEEQY
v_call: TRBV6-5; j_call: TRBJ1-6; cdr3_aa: ASSYRAYNSPLH
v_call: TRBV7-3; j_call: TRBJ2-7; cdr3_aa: ASKDRLAGGLEQY
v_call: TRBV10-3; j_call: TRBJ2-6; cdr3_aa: AISESTGSSGANVLT
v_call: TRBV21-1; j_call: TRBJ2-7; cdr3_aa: ASSKGVVERGVLLEQY
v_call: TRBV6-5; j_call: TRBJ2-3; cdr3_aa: ASSKTQTFTDTQY
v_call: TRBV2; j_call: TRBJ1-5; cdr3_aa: ASSAPRTGINQPQH
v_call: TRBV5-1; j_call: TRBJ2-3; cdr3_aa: ASSLSGGVGDTQY
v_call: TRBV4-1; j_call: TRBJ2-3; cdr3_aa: ASSQVLVDTQY
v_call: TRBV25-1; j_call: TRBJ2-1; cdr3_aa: ASSEREAVNEQF
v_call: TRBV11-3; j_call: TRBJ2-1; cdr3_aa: ASSLTVASSYNEQF
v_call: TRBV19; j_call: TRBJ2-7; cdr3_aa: ATSGTGSSEQY
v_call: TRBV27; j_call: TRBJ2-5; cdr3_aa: ASSPLSGSSGSKETQY
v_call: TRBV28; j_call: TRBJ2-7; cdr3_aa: ASSTTGELSYEQY
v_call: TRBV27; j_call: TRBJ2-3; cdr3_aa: ASSEAGGGDTQY
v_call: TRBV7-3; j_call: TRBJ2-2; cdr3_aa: ASSLQPGNGELF
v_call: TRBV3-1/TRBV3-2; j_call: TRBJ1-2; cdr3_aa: ASSQGQGSYGYT
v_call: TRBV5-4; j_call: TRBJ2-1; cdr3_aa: ASSLFPRGYNEQF
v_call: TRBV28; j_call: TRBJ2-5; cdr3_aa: ASSPLGRGGETQY
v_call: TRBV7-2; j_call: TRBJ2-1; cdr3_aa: ASSLDGTSGKQF
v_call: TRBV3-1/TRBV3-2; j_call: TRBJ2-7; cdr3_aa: ASSPHGGSYEQY
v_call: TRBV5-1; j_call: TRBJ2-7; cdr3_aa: ASSLGTGRDEQY
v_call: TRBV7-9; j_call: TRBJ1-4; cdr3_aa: ASSQGQGAEKLF
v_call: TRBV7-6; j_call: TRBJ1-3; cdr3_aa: ASSSLQGIGNTIY
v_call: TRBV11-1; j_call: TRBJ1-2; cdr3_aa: ASSLRNYGYT
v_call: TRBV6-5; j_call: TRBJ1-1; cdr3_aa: ASSSPGDNTEAF
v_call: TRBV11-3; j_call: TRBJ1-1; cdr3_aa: ASSQGQNTEAF
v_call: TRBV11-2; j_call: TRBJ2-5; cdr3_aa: ASSSLLGGREPALSQY
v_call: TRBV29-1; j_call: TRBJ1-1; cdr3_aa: SVAPGVWTEAF